These 23 T cell receptor beta chains originate from one sample sequenced in a study of T cells after yellow fever vaccination. TCRdb itself ran the 5' RACE reads through MiXCR, one entry per CDR3 protein. The sample lists approximately 260,000 distinct CDR3 sequences; 13% were seen once. Sequenced material: CD4+ T cells sorted from PBMCs, taken 45 days after the yellow fever booster vaccination. All receptors come from a man between 25 and 39 years old who received the YFV17D yellow fever vaccine.

This chain links TRBV3-1 with TRBJ2-5; 8 nucleotides agree with TRBD1. Trimming removed 4 bases from V and 4 bases from J; junction bases left unmatched: 11. CDR1 and CDR2 (germline): LGHDT, YNNKEL (reference sequence). The length of the CDR3 is 16 residues. CDR3 protein: CASSLRVTGAAETQYF. CDR3 bases: TGTGCCAGCAGCCTCAGGGTGACAGGGGCAGCAGAGACCCAGTACTTC.

This chain links TRBV7-2 with TRBJ2-7; D is unresolved. CDR3 length: 15 residues. Per the germline V gene, CDR1 is SGHTA and CDR2 is FQGNSA. V was trimmed by 1 base and J by 0 bases, leaving 10 bases between them. CDR3 amino acids: CASSLVFGDSYEQYF. As DNA, the CDR3 is TGTGCCAGCAGCTTAGTGTTCGGAGACTCCTACGAGCAGTACTTC.

In this sample, this clonotype turned up a few times. This chain uses TRBV19 with TRBJ2-1; the D gene is possibly TRBD1 (6 bases). CDR1 LNHDA and CDR2 SQIVND come from the germline V gene (reference sequence). CDR3 length equals 13 residues. V was shortened by 5 bases and J by 9 bases, with 14 bases between the two germline ends. The CDR3 DNA reads as TGTGCCAGTAGTTTACAGGGCGGAGGTGAGCAGTTCTTC. Translated, it gives CASSLQGGGEQFF.

This clonotype showed up just a few times. This rearrangement joins TRBV6-5 to TRBJ2-1; possible D gene TRBD1, 7 bases. Trimming stripped 6 bases from V and 4 bases from J, with 16 bases between. Germline V gene lookup returns CDR1 MNHEY and CDR2 SVGAGI. The CDR3 runs 15 residues. CDR3 sequence (DNA): TGTGCCAGCAGGGACTCCAGGGGGGCTTACAATGAGCAGTTCTTC. Residues: CASRDSRGAYNEQFF.

This clonotype turned up a few times. The V call is TRBV4-2, the J call TRBJ1-2, with a weak D call TRBD1 (6 bases). From germline, CDR1 is LGHNA and CDR2 YNFKEQ. V was shortened by 0 bases and J by 5 bases, with 7 bases between the two germline ends. This CDR3 comprises 13 residues. The CDR3 spells CASSQDQGYGYTF. The CDR3 DNA is TGTGCCAGCAGCCAAGATCAGGGGTATGGCTACACCTTC.

V usage is TRBV7-2 and J usage is TRBJ2-4; D may be TRBD1 or TRBD2 (5 bases each). Germline V gene data show CDR1 as SGHTA and CDR2 as FQGNSA. V was clipped by 1 base and J by 1 base, with 8 bases between them. The CDR3 loop spans 15 amino acids. This CDR3 is CASSLGDAAKNIQYF. CDR3 nucleotide sequence: TGTGCCAGCAGCTTAGGGGACGCGGCCAAAAACATTCAGTACTTC.

Only a few counts were recorded for this clonotype. V gene TRBV29-1 combines with J gene TRBJ2-5; 11 nucleotides match TRBD1. Germline CDR1 SQVTM, CDR2 ANQGSEA. V lost 4 bases to trimming and J lost 4 bases; unmatched junction nucleotides: 2. This CDR3 comprises 13 residues. The CDR3 region is CSVGGTGGETQYF. CDR3 in DNA: TGCAGCGTTGGGGGGACAGGGGGAGAGACCCAGTACTTC.

The table lists this clonotype with a few counts. The V call is TRBV6-5, the J call TRBJ2-1; 8 bases match TRBD2. CDR1 is MNHEY, CDR2 SVGAGI, per germline. V shed 0 bases and J 0 bases; nucleotides not matched to a gene: 7. The CDR3 has 18 amino acids. CDR3 nucleotides: TGTGCCAGCAGTTACTCGCGGGAGGCACCGAGCTCCTACAATGAGCAGTTCTTC. Protein: CASSYSREAPSSYNEQFF.

V and J are TRBV7-2 and TRBJ2-1; 9 nucleotides align to TRBD2. The junction had 7 bases not matched to a gene; V was cut back by 1 base and J by 9 bases. The CDR3 has 15 residues. Looked up from germline, CDR1 is SGHTA and CDR2 is FQGNSA. Here the CDR3 reads CASSLEVAGEGEQFF. The DNA of the CDR3 is TGTGCCAGCAGCTTAGAAGTAGCGGGAGAGGGTGAGCAGTTCTTC.

This clonotype was seen a handful of times. The V call is TRBV7-2, the J call TRBJ2-1; no definite D call. CDR3 length: 14 amino acids. Germline V gene data show CDR1 as SGHTA and CDR2 as FQGNSA. V dropped 1 base and J dropped 5 bases, with 9 bases sitting between them. The CDR3 protein is CASSLVFGNNEQFF. The CDR3 coding sequence is TGTGCCAGCAGCTTAGTTTTCGGTAACAATGAGCAGTTCTTC.

This chain joins TRBV20-1 and TRBJ2-5; D may correspond to TRBD1 or TRBD2 (6 bases each). Germline V gene data show CDR1 as DFQATT and CDR2 as SNEGSKA (reference sequence). V lost 3 bases to trimming and J lost 2 bases, with 16 bases between them. The CDR3 is made up of 15 amino acids. This CDR3 is CSARAPQGLQETQYF. The CDR3 DNA follows: TGCAGTGCTAGGGCTCCACAGGGACTTCAAGAGACCCAGTACTTC.

This clonotype was detected a few times. The chain is built from TRBV4-3 and TRBJ1-2; the D is unclear. The CDR3 runs to 13 residues. V dropped 0 bases and J dropped 5 bases, with 7 bases sitting between them. CDR1 is LGHNA, CDR2 YSLEER, per germline. The CDR3 protein is CASSQDSRYGYTF. In nucleotides, the CDR3 is TGCGCCAGCAGCCAAGATAGCCGGTATGGCTACACCTTC.

At least ten counts were recorded for this clonotype. The rearrangement joins TRBV24-1 to TRBJ2-3; the D is unclear. Germline CDR1 reads KGHDR; CDR2 reads SFDVKD. The V end lost 4 bases, the J end lost 0 bases, and 1 base lay between the germline ends. CDR3 size: 12 residues. The CDR3 DNA is TGTGCCACCAGTGAAAGCACAGATACGCAGTATTTT. The encoded protein is CATSESTDTQYF.

This clonotype was found a few times. This chain links TRBV20-1 with TRBJ2-1, with D perhaps being TRBD1 or TRBD2 (6 bases each). Germline V gene lookup returns CDR1 DFQATT and CDR2 SNEGSKA (reference sequence). This CDR3 region has 15 residues. V lost 0 bases and J 6 bases, leaving 15 bases between the germline ends. The CDR3 sequence is CSARDLLEGGNEQFF. The CDR3 DNA reads as TGCAGTGCTAGAGATCTGTTAGAGGGGGGCAATGAGCAGTTCTTC.

This clonotype showed up just a few times. The CDR3 loop reads CATSLHGETQYF. The CDR3 region has the DNA TGTGCCACCAGCCTGCACGGAGAGACCCAGTACTTC. V usage is TRBV15 and J usage is TRBJ2-5, with D hard to call. Trimming stripped 5 bases from V and 4 bases from J, with 8 bases between. CDR1 is LNHNV, CDR2 YYDKDF, per germline (reference sequence). This CDR3 spans 12 amino acids.

V usage is TRBV5-6 and J usage is TRBJ1-2; D ambiguous. Per germline, CDR1 SGHDT and CDR2 YYEEEE. The length of the CDR3 is 13 residues. Deletions cut 3 bases from V and 1 base from J, with 7 bases between. The CDR3 DNA reads as TGTGCCAGCAGCTCGGACTATAACTATGGCTACACCTTC. This sequence encodes CASSSDYNYGYTF.

This clonotype was seen a handful of times. V is TRBV20-1 and J is TRBJ2-7; no firm D call. The V end lost 5 bases, the J end lost 6 bases, and 17 bases lay between the germline ends. The germline V gene encodes CDR1 DFQATT and CDR2 SNEGSKA (reference sequence). The CDR3 has 13 residues. In nucleotides, the CDR3 is TGCAGTGCTCCCAGTGGAAGCTCTATCGAGCAGTACTTC. It translates to CSAPSGSSIEQYF.

In this sample, this clonotype turned up a few times. The rearrangement uses TRBV5-1 and TRBJ2-7; no definite D call. Germline assignment: CDR1 SGHRS and CDR2 YFSETQ. The CDR3 extends over 14 amino acids. V was pared by 0 bases and J by 7 bases, with 14 bases between. This chain's CDR3 is CASSLEVNRAEQYF. CDR3 nucleotide sequence: TGCGCCAGCAGCTTGGAAGTCAATCGCGCGGAGCAGTACTTC.

This clonotype came up a few times. The chain couples TRBV24-1 to TRBJ2-7; no firm D call. The CDR3 length is 15 residues. The V end was cut by 3 bases, the J end by 2 bases, with 13 bases between. Germline V gene lookup returns CDR1 KGHDR and CDR2 SFDVKD. CDR3 DNA: TGTGCCACCAGTGATCCTGGGGTAGGAGCCTACGAGCAGTACTTC. Protein product: CATSDPGVGAYEQYF.

This clonotype was seen a handful of times. This sequence joins TRBV4-3 and TRBJ2-7; the match to TRBD2 covers 8 bases. V was clipped by 4 bases and J by 4 bases; unmatched bases: 9. CDR3 size: 15 residues. Germline V gives CDR1 LGHNA, CDR2 YSLEER. The CDR3 DNA reads TGCGCCAGCAGCCTAGACACACTAGCGGATTACGAGCAGTACTTC. Amino acids: CASSLDTLADYEQYF.

V usage is TRBV10-3 and J usage is TRBJ2-1; D is unresolved. CDR3 length equals 13 residues. Trimming pared 2 bases from V and 8 bases from J, leaving 10 bases between. The germline V gene encodes CDR1 ENHRY and CDR2 SYGVKD. CDR3 sequence: CAISESSYDEQFF. The CDR3 region has the DNA TGTGCCATCAGTGAGAGCAGTTACGATGAGCAGTTCTTC.

The chain joins TRBV5-5 to TRBJ2-3; 10 bases agree with TRBD1. The germline V gene has CDR1 SGHKS and CDR2 YYEKEE (reference sequence). With V trimmed by 2 bases and J by 4 bases, 4 bases remained unmatched. The CDR3 has 15 amino acids. The CDR3 nucleotides read TGTGCCAGCAGCTTCCTGACAGGGGGCCCAGATACGCAGTATTTT. Protein product: CASSFLTGGPDTQYF. Full variable domain (missing parts from reference TRBV5-5 and TRBJ2-3): DAGVTQSPTHLIKTRGQQVTLRCSPISGHKSVSWYQQVLGQGPQFIFQYYEKEERGRGNFPDRFSARQFPNYSSELNVNALLLGDSALYLCASSFLTGGPDTQYFGPGTRLTVL.

This clonotype was recorded a few times. The chain uses TRBV20-1 and TRBJ2-7; 7 bases fit TRBD2. CDR3 length: 13 residues. Looked up from germline, CDR1 is DFQATT and CDR2 is SNEGSKA (reference sequence). The J segment lost 4 bases and the V segment lost 1 base, leaving 4 bases of the junction unmatched. The chain's CDR3 is CSARGASGYEQYF. CDR3 sequence (DNA): TGCAGTGCTAGAGGGGCTAGCGGTTACGAGCAGTACTTC.